The 5 T cell receptor beta chains below all came from one sample that was sequenced in a study of T cell responses to AZD1222 COVID-19 vaccine. Sequencing was performed with immunoSEQ multiplex PCR; in TCRdb, only in-frame clones are kept and a portion is missing. Counted here are 100,000 to 120,000 clones, 85% to 90% occurring once; the ten biggest clones make up 9% to 9.5%. Sequenced here: peripheral blood, sampled on day 0 of AZD1222 vaccination. The receptors derive from an adult in good health.

CDR3 sequence: CASSLAGSGGTEAFF. The CDR3 DNA reads as TGCGCCAGCAGCTTGGCCGGGTCAGGGGGCACTGAAGCTTTCTTT. The chain has TRBV5-1 and TRBJ1-1, with 7 bases identical to TRBD1. The junction had 6 bases not matched to a gene; V was cut back by 0 bases and J by 4 bases. CDR1 is SGHRS, CDR2 YFSETQ, per germline. The CDR3 has 15 amino acids.

The chain recombines TRBV5-1 with TRBJ1-2; no firm D call. V dropped 0 bases and J dropped 3 bases, with 6 bases sitting between them. This CDR3 is built from 13 residues. Per the germline V gene, CDR1 is SGHRS and CDR2 is YFSETQ. This CDR3 reads CASSLGRDYGYTF. The CDR3 DNA sequence: TGCGCCAGCAGCTTGGGAAGGGACTATGGCTACACCTTC.

The chain carries TRBV7-2 and TRBJ1-2; D is possibly TRBD1 (6 bases). This CDR3 region has 14 residues. V shed 2 bases and J shed 6 bases, with 13 bases lying between them. CDR1 is SGHTA, CDR2 FQGNSA, per germline. The CDR3 region has the DNA TGTGCCAGCAGCTTACTGGGGGCACGGAATGGCTACACCTTC. It yields the protein CASSLLGARNGYTF.

This chain links TRBV28 with TRBJ2-5; D ambiguous. Germline V gene data show CDR1 as MDHEN and CDR2 as SYDVKM. Deletions cut 7 bases from V and 2 bases from J, with 11 bases between. The CDR3 is 13 amino acids. CDR3 residues: CASMSRSQETQYF. The CDR3 nucleotides are TGTGCCAGCATGTCGCGGAGTCAAGAGACCCAGTACTTC.

The rearrangement uses TRBV19 and TRBJ1-1, with 8 bases aligning to TRBD1. The length of the CDR3 is 15 residues. The J segment lost 5 bases and the V segment lost 4 bases, leaving 9 bases of the junction unmatched. Germline CDR1 LNHDA, CDR2 SQIVND (reference sequence). CDR3 coding DNA: TGTGCCAGTAGTACAGGGGGCGCGTCGAGGACTGAAGCTTTCTTT. Protein sequence: CASSTGGASRTEAFF.